The 26 T cell receptor beta chains below come from one sample, sequenced in a study of CD8 T cells in ankylosing spondylitis. Study results and caveats: There was a TCR beta motif, made of fewer than 10 highly homologous variants, that appeared characteristic of ankylosing spondylitis blood.

Their antigen targets remain unknown. TCRdb independently ran MiXCR on the 5' RACE reads; one entry per CDR3 protein. Of 700,000 to 850,000 distinct CDR3 sequences listed, about 12% are singletons. Sequencing was performed on blood, either unsorted or a sorted T cell fraction (not recorded which). The source of these receptors is a male donor with ankylosing spondylitis.

The chain uses TRBV7-9 and TRBJ2-3, with D unresolved. The V end was cut by 1 base, the J end by 0 bases, with 8 bases between. The length of the CDR3 is 15 residues. The V gene's germline CDR1 is SEHNR and CDR2 FQNEAQ (reference sequence). This CDR3 is CASSLEQSSTDTQYF. The CDR3 nucleotides read TGTGCCAGCAGCTTAGAACAGTCTAGCACAGATACGCAGTATTTT. The whole variable domain, filled in from reference TRBV7-9 and TRBJ2-3, reads DTGVSQNPRHKITKRGQNVTFRCDPISEHNRLYWYRQTLGQGPEFLTYFQNEAQLEKSRLLSDRFSAERPKGSFSTLEIQRTEQGDSAMYLCASSLEQSSTDTQYFGPGTRLTVL.

This chain uses TRBV20-1 with TRBJ2-7; 9 nucleotides agree with TRBD2. V shed 6 bases, J shed 7 bases, and the junction held 13 bases outside the gene matches. Germline V lookup: CDR1 DFQATT, CDR2 SNEGSKA (reference sequence). The CDR3 contains 14 residues. The CDR3 loop reads CSANLPAGGGEQYF. The CDR3 coding sequence is TGCAGTGCCAATCTCCCAGCGGGGGGAGGGGAGCAGTACTTC.

About this clonotype: This may be a read error: a much more frequent sequence differs by one nucleotide. This chain connects TRBV5-1 to TRBJ1-1; D is uncertain. The germline V gene encodes CDR1 SGHRS and CDR2 YFSETQ. This CDR3 has 14 amino acids. Trimming shortened V by 6 bases and J by 2 bases, and 14 bases separated the two germline ends. CDR3 sequence (DNA): TGCGCCAGCATCCTCACAGTGGGAAACACTGAAGCTTTCTTT. Its protein product is CASILTVGNTEAFF.

The sample holds a few counts of this clonotype. The chain links TRBV19 to TRBJ1-4; D call uncertain. The CDR3 is 11 amino acids. V lost 7 bases and J 8 bases, leaving 8 bases between the germline ends. The germline CDR1 and CDR2 sequences are LNHDA and SQIVND (reference sequence). The CDR3 coding sequence is TGTGCCAGTACCCGCGAGGAAAAACTGTTTTTT. Translation: CASTREEKLFF.

The chain uses TRBV5-5 and TRBJ1-4, with 9 nucleotides matching TRBD1. Germline V gene data show CDR1 as SGHKS and CDR2 as YYEKEE (reference sequence). CDR3 length: 16 residues. V gave up 5 bases and J gave up 6 bases; unmatched junction bases: 11. The CDR3 nucleotides are TGTGCCAGCAGTCTGGGCCACAGGGGGCTGGATGAAAAACTGTTTTTT. Amino acid sequence: CASSLGHRGLDEKLFF.

The V and J genes are TRBV20-1 and TRBJ2-5; D is possibly TRBD1 (6 bases). The V end lost 2 bases, the J end lost 2 bases, and 15 bases lay between the germline ends. The CDR3 runs to 15 residues. Germline V gene lookup returns CDR1 DFQATT and CDR2 SNEGSKA (reference sequence). Written as DNA, the CDR3 is TGCAGTGCTAGACCCTGGACAGCTTCGCAAGAGACCCAGTACTTC. Amino acid sequence: CSARPWTASQETQYF.

This chain connects TRBV9 to TRBJ2-1; 7 nucleotides agree with TRBD2. Germline lookup yields CDR1 SGDLS and CDR2 YYNGEE. This CDR3 is built from 14 residues. The ends lost 0 bases at V and 5 bases at J; junction bases unmatched: 2. As DNA, the CDR3 is TGTGCCAGCAGCGTAGGGGGGGGTAACAATGAGCAGTTCTTC. Translation gives CASSVGGGNNEQFF.

As DNA, the CDR3 is TGCAGTGGACTAGCGGGAGGGCCTGAGACCCAGTACTTC. Protein product: CSGLAGGPETQYF. The chain employs TRBV20-1 and TRBJ2-5; 14 nucleotides match TRBD2. V was pared by 7 bases and J by 5 bases, with 3 bases of the junction left unmatched. The CDR3 covers 13 residues. The V gene's germline CDR1 is DFQATT and CDR2 SNEGSKA (reference sequence).

This clonotype was recorded a few times. This chain links TRBV27 with TRBJ1-2, with D perhaps TRBD1 (6 bases). Looked up from germline, CDR1 is MNHEY and CDR2 is SMNVEV (reference sequence). The CDR3 extends over 17 amino acids. Trimming pared 6 bases from V and 4 bases from J, leaving 24 bases between. CDR3 region: CASSFKQGALRGYGYTF. The CDR3 DNA is TGTGCCAGCAGCTTTAAACAGGGAGCCTTAAGGGGCTATGGCTACACCTTC.

V gene TRBV29-1 combines with J gene TRBJ2-7; no clear D gene. The germline V and J ends were trimmed by 5 bases and 6 bases, with 14 bases remaining between them. This CDR3 spans 12 amino acids. Germline assignment: CDR1 SQVTM and CDR2 ANQGSEA. The CDR3 here is CSVSMGIGEQYF. CDR3 DNA sequence: TGCAGCGTTTCCATGGGGATAGGCGAGCAGTACTTC.

This chain connects TRBV24-1 to TRBJ2-3; unclear D gene. The CDR3 extends over 11 amino acids. Trimming removed 6 bases from V and 4 bases from J, with 4 bases in between. Germline V CDR1 and CDR2: KGHDR, SFDVKD. The CDR3 loop reads CATSSADTQYF. The CDR3 DNA follows: TGTGCCACCAGTAGTGCAGATACGCAGTATTTT.

The rearrangement joins TRBV24-1 to TRBJ2-2; D call uncertain. The CDR3 contains 15 residues. Trimming removed 0 bases at V and 6 bases at J, with 10 bases between. Germline CDR1 is KGHDR and CDR2 is SFDVKD. The CDR3 reads CATSDLAVVPGELFF. The DNA for the CDR3 is TGTGCCACCAGTGATTTGGCAGTTGTCCCCGGGGAGCTGTTTTTT.

This clonotype was seen repeatedly, ten times or more. The CDR3 nucleotides are TGTGCCAGCCGCCGAGGGACCGTGTCTCGAGGCTACACCTTC. Translated, it gives CASRRGTVSRGYTF. The chain combines TRBV12-3 or TRBV12-4 with TRBJ1-2; the D gene is possibly TRBD1 (5 bases). This CDR3 comprises 14 residues. Trimming took off 8 bases at V and 8 bases at J, with 21 bases between the two ends.

This chain connects TRBV10-3 to TRBJ2-7, with D perhaps TRBD1 (6 bases). Trimming removed 6 bases at V and 6 bases at J, with 12 bases between. This CDR3 comprises 12 residues. The germline V gene has CDR1 ENHRY and CDR2 SYGVKD. This chain's CDR3 is CAISLDRSEQYF. The CDR3 DNA is TGTGCCATCAGCCTCGACAGGTCCGAGCAGTACTTC.

This chain joins TRBV18 and TRBJ2-3, with 12 bases matching TRBD1. V shed 6 bases and J 4 bases; nucleotides not matched to a gene: 5. The V gene's germline CDR1 is KGHSH and CDR2 LQKENI. The CDR3 has 15 residues. CDR3 DNA sequence: TGTGCCAGCTCTCCCGGGACAGGGGGCGCAGATACGCAGTATTTT. As protein: CASSPGTGGADTQYF.

This clonotype showed up just a few times. The rearrangement joins TRBV12-3 or TRBV12-4 to TRBJ2-2, with a weak D call TRBD2 (7 bases). V lost 7 bases, J lost 7 bases, and 19 bases lay in between. The CDR3 extends over 15 amino acids. CDR3 sequence: CASIMGTSGGGELFF. The CDR3 DNA reads TGTGCCAGCATCATGGGGACATCGGGAGGCGGGGAGCTGTTTTTT.

V and J are TRBV20-1 and TRBJ1-6; no clear D gene. CDR1 DFQATT and CDR2 SNEGSKA come from the germline V gene (reference sequence). The ends were cut back, 6 bases at V and 7 bases at J, with 19 bases in the middle. The CDR3 is 15 residues long. The CDR3 sequence is CSAATAPLLNSPLHF. DNA for the CDR3: TGCAGTGCAGCAACCGCCCCCCTTTTAAATTCACCCCTCCACTTT.

Ten or more counts support this clonotype. V and J are TRBV29-1 and TRBJ2-5; the D is unclear. The ends were cut back, 0 bases at V and 4 bases at J, with 6 bases in the middle. The CDR3 contains 12 residues. The germline CDR1 and CDR2 sequences are SQVTM and ANQGSEA. The CDR3 spells CSVEDSGETQYF. For the CDR3, the DNA is TGCAGCGTTGAAGATAGTGGAGAGACCCAGTACTTC. Drawing the rest from reference TRBV29-1 and TRBJ2-5, the complete variable domain is SAVISQKPSRDICQRGTSLTIQCQVDSQVTMMFWYRQQPGQSLTLIATANQGSEATYESGFVIDKFPISRPNLTFSTLTVSNMSPEDSSIYLCSVEDSGETQYFGPGTRLLVL.

The V and J genes are TRBV6-9 and TRBJ1-5; D uncertain. With 10 bases removed from V and 7 bases from J, the gap between germline ends came to 23 bases. Germline CDR1 reads MNHGY; CDR2 reads SVAAGI. The CDR3 has 15 amino acids. The CDR3 sequence: CATPTRQDARQPQHF. The CDR3 region has the DNA TGTGCCACCCCCACTCGGCAGGACGCTAGGCAGCCCCAGCATTTT.

This clonotype was seen ten or more times. This chain uses TRBV24-1 with TRBJ2-1, with D tentatively TRBD1 or TRBD2 (5 bases each). V lost 4 bases, J lost 1 base, and 16 bases lay in between. The CDR3 has 17 amino acids. Germline V gives CDR1 KGHDR, CDR2 SFDVKD. The CDR3 sequence: CATSDPGTAGSYNEQFF. For the CDR3, the DNA is TGTGCCACCAGTGACCCGGGGACGGCTGGATCCTACAATGAGCAGTTCTTC.

This clonotype has a count of ten or more. This chain uses TRBV12-3 or TRBV12-4 with TRBJ1-5, with D possibly TRBD1 on 5 matching bases. V was shortened by 5 bases and J by 7 bases, with 12 bases between the two germline ends. This CDR3 has 13 residues. CDR3 coding DNA: TGTGCCAGCAGTGCAGGGATGGGCCAGCCCCAGCATTTT. It translates to CASSAGMGQPQHF.

V is TRBV6-1 and J is TRBJ2-4; D unclear. Trimming took off 6 bases at V and 1 base at J, with 7 bases between the two ends. The CDR3 consists of 13 residues. In germline, CDR1 is MNHNS, CDR2 SASEGT. CDR3 DNA sequence: TGTGCCAGCAGACCCCCGGCCAAAAACATTCAGTACTTC. Translating it yields CASRPPAKNIQYF.

The J gene is TRBJ2-5, the V gene TRBV5-5; 13 nucleotides line up with TRBD2. The trim removed 4 bases at V and 5 bases at J, leaving 11 bases unmatched. From germline, CDR1 is SGHKS and CDR2 YYEKEE (reference sequence). The CDR3 has 17 residues. The chain's CDR3 is CASSRTAGLAGWETQYF. CDR3 nucleotides: TGTGCCAGCAGCAGGACTGCGGGACTAGCGGGGTGGGAGACCCAGTACTTC.

The V and J genes are TRBV5-1 and TRBJ2-2; D gene uncertain. The germline CDR1 and CDR2 sequences are SGHRS and YFSETQ. The V gene lost 4 bases and the J gene lost 1 base, with 11 bases spanning the gap. CDR3 size: 15 residues. Here the CDR3 reads CASSIPDKNTGELFF. In DNA form, the CDR3 reads TGCGCCAGCAGCATCCCTGACAAGAACACCGGGGAGCTGTTTTTT.

V usage is TRBV5-1 and J usage is TRBJ2-1; D call uncertain. This CDR3 has 16 amino acids. Germline loops: CDR1 SGHRS, CDR2 YFSETQ. V was clipped by 1 base and J by 0 bases, with 11 bases between them. CDR3 coding DNA: TGCGCCAGCAGCTTGAACCCGGGCGGCTCCTACAATGAGCAGTTCTTC. Protein product: CASSLNPGGSYNEQFF.

This clonotype was seen a few times. The gene calls are TRBV6-5 and TRBJ2-7, with TRBD2 matching 15 bases. This CDR3 is built from 18 residues. V lost 0 bases and J lost 2; bases outside the gene matches: 5. CDR1 and CDR2 (germline): MNHEY, SVGAGI. This chain's CDR3 is CASSYSGLAGGRAYEQYF. CDR3 bases: TGTGCCAGCAGTTACTCCGGACTAGCGGGAGGGAGGGCCTACGAGCAGTACTTC.